These 5 T cell receptor beta chains were sequenced from one sample in a study of blood T cell repertoires in COVID-19 (dated by TCRdb to between 2020 and 2021). Libraries came from the immunoSEQ multiplex PCR assay. TCRdb provides this immuneACCESS table in a form limited to in-frame rearrangements. Some clones are lacking; in checked studies, under half of them reflect an unresolved V gene, and why the rest are absent is not known. The sample table lists about 200,000 clones, approximately 87% of them with a count of one. 0.7% to 0.8% of the sample is taken by the ten largest. Sequenced input: peripheral blood. The origin of the receptors is a woman in her seventies with acute or convalescent COVID-19.

V gene TRBV4-2 combines with J gene TRBJ2-1; 9 positions agree with TRBD2. Germline CDR1 is LGHNA and CDR2 is YNFKEQ. This CDR3 spans 21 amino acids. V dropped 0 bases and J dropped 6; count of bases not matched to a gene: 21. The CDR3 nucleotides are TGTGCCAGCAGCCAAGATGCGGGGGGAAGGTTAGCGGGAGCGGGGACCAATGAGCAGTTCTTC. Residues: CASSQDAGGRLAGAGTNEQFF.

The chain combines TRBV7-2 with TRBJ2-3; the D gene is possibly TRBD2 (6 bases). V lost 1 base and J 0 bases, leaving 14 bases between the germline ends. CDR1 is SGHTA and CDR2 is FQGNSA in the germline V gene. This CDR3 is built from 17 residues. CDR3 sequence (DNA): TGTGCCAGCAGCTTAGGTCTTAGCGGATCTAGCACAGATACGCAGTATTTT. Its translation: CASSLGLSGSSTDTQYF. Full variable domain (rest looked up from reference TRBV7-2 and TRBJ2-3): GAGVSQSPSNKVTEKGKDVELRCDPISGHTALYWYRQSLGQGLEFLIYFQGNSAPDKSGLPSDRFSAERTGGSVSTLTIQRTQQEDSAVYLCASSLGLSGSSTDTQYFGPGTRLTVL.

The chain recombines TRBV6-5 with TRBJ1-5, with D perhaps matching TRBD1 (5 bases). The CDR3 extends over 15 amino acids. V was cut by 5 bases and J by 7 bases, with 18 bases left in between. CDR1 and CDR2 (germline): MNHEY, SVGAGI. The CDR3 DNA is TGTGCCAGCAGTCCCTGGGAAAGGGGAAGACAGCCCCAGCATTTT. It yields the protein CASSPWERGRQPQHF.

The rearrangement links TRBV13 to TRBJ1-5; tentatively, D is TRBD1 (6 bases). The CDR3 totals 15 residues. Between the trimmed V and J ends, which lost 5 bases and 7 bases, there was a span of 18 bases. Germline V gene data show CDR1 as PRHDT and CDR2 as FYEKMQ (reference sequence). CDR3 DNA sequence: TGTGCCAGCAGCCTCAATCGGGGGGCGAACCAGCCCCAGCATTTT. Its translation: CASSLNRGANQPQHF.

The CDR3 DNA is TGCGCCAGCAGGCGACAGGGGGCCCACAATGAGCAGTTCTTC. Translating gives CASRRQGAHNEQFF. The rearrangement links TRBV5-1 to TRBJ2-1, with 10 nucleotides matching TRBD1. Germline V lookup: CDR1 SGHRS, CDR2 YFSETQ. J lost 5 bases, V lost 5 bases, and 4 bases had no gene match. The CDR3 spans 14 residues.